Detailed here is one TCR beta chain. This table comes from immunoSEQ multiplex PCR, and its TCRdb copy is limited to in-frame clones, with some not included. The sample records around 100,000 clones, about 80% being singletons. These data belong to a study of blood T cell repertoires in COVID-19. On the study more broadly: Samples representing acute and convalescent COVID-19 were sourced from the United States, Italy and Spain.

Trimming took off 4 bases at V and 4 bases at J, with 6 bases between the two ends. Germline lookup yields CDR1 KGHDR and CDR2 SFDVKD. CDR3 length: 12 amino acids. The TCR originated in a man between 65 and 85 years old with active or convalescent COVID-19. The chain recombines TRBV24-1 with TRBJ1-2; D remains unclear. The sample was peripheral blood. In nucleotides, the CDR3 is TGTGCCACCAGTGACCCTCTCTATGGCTACACCTTC. Residues: CATSDPLYGYTF.